This entry lists 28 T cell receptor beta chains sequenced from one sample in a study of blood T cell repertoires in COVID-19. The repertoire was sequenced with immunoSEQ multiplex PCR; TCRdb's copy has only in-frame clones and lacks some. The profile shows about 250,000 clones, 70% to 90% of them singletons. The sample consisted of peripheral blood. All receptors come from a man aged 80 or over with acute or convalescent COVID-19.

This sequence joins TRBV9 and TRBJ2-7, with D possibly matching TRBD1 (6 bases). Per the germline V gene, CDR1 is SGDLS and CDR2 is YYNGEE. CDR3 size: 13 residues. The ends were cut back, 4 bases at V and 1 base at J, with 9 bases in the middle. The CDR3 coding sequence is TGTGCCAGCAGCTACAGGGAGTCCTACGAGCAGTACTTC. This codes for CASSYRESYEQYF.

The V and J genes are TRBV7-2 and TRBJ1-4; 7 nucleotides line up with TRBD1. CDR3 length: 15 residues. CDR1 and CDR2 (germline): SGHTA, FQGNSA. V lost 5 bases and J lost 2; bases outside the gene matches: 5. The CDR3, as DNA: TGTGCCAGCAGCCTCGACAGGGTGACTAATGAAAAACTGTTTTTT. It translates to CASSLDRVTNEKLFF.

This clone is a singleton in its sample. The rearrangement links TRBV4-3 to TRBJ2-7; D might be TRBD2 (5 bases). Trimming removed 0 bases at V and 1 base at J, with 13 bases between. The CDR3 runs 16 residues. From germline, CDR1 is LGHNA and CDR2 YSLEER. The DNA of the CDR3 is TGCGCCAGCAGCCAAGATATCGGACTTTTATCCTACGAGCAGTACTTC. This codes for CASSQDIGLLSYEQYF.

The chain links TRBV5-6 to TRBJ2-7; 7 nucleotides match TRBD1. V trimming: 4 bases; J trimming: 6 bases; junction bases outside the gene matches: 13. The germline V gene has CDR1 SGHDT and CDR2 YYEEEE. This CDR3 region has 15 residues. Here the CDR3 reads CASSHGQERLLEQYF. The CDR3 DNA follows: TGTGCCAGCAGCCATGGACAGGAGCGGCTACTCGAGCAGTACTTC.

The chain uses TRBV2 and TRBJ2-6, with TRBD1 as a possible D gene (6 bases). Germline V gives CDR1 SNHLY, CDR2 FYNNEI. The CDR3 covers 16 residues. Deletions cut 9 bases from V and 0 bases from J, with 15 bases between. CDR3 amino acids: CARRQALGSGANVLTF. The CDR3 bases are TGTGCCAGGAGACAGGCTCTAGGCTCTGGGGCCAACGTCCTGACTTTC.

The chain employs TRBV12-3 or TRBV12-4 and TRBJ2-5, with D possibly TRBD2 on 6 matching bases. This CDR3 has 13 residues. Trimming left V 3 bases short and J 4 bases short, with 9 bases between. As DNA, the CDR3 is TGTGCCAGCAGTTTTCCGGAGGGAGAGACCCAGTACTTC. This codes for CASSFPEGETQYF.

This chain uses TRBV6-1 with TRBJ2-3, with a possible D match to TRBD2 (6 bases). The CDR3 consists of 12 residues. The V and J ends lost 5 bases and 6 bases respectively, with 9 bases between them. CDR1 and CDR2 (germline): MNHNS, SASEGT. The CDR3 DNA sequence: TGTGCCAGCAGTTCGGGACTTGATACGCAGTATTTT. Its protein is CASSSGLDTQYF.

Concerning this clone: Other DNA sequences of this sample code for an identical CDR3. The chain recombines TRBV29-1 with TRBJ2-5, with 11 bases identical to TRBD2. The CDR3 totals 13 residues. Per germline, CDR1 SQVTM and CDR2 ANQGSEA. V lost 5 bases, J lost 4 bases, and 3 bases stayed unmatched. CDR3 in DNA: TGCAGCGTTAATGGACTAGCGGGAGAGACCCAGTACTTC. It translates to CSVNGLAGETQYF.

This clone showed up just once. The chain links TRBV19 to TRBJ1-5, with D possibly being TRBD1 (6 bases). Germline V gene lookup returns CDR1 LNHDA and CDR2 SQIVND (reference sequence). Trimming cost V 5 bases and J 3 bases, with 14 bases left between them. The CDR3 runs 15 residues. The CDR3, as DNA: TGTGCCAGTAGTCGCGGGTGGGACAACAATCAGCCCCAGCATTTT. It encodes CASSRGWDNNQPQHF.

The V call is TRBV4-2, the J call TRBJ1-2; 8 bases agree with TRBD1. V shed 8 bases and J 8 bases; nucleotides not matched to a gene: 19. This CDR3 is built from 16 residues. Germline V lookup: CDR1 LGHNA, CDR2 YNFKEQ. Written as DNA, the CDR3 is TGTGCCAGCGCACAGGGGGACCGGCAGGGGGTACGAGGCTACACCTTC. The encoded protein is CASAQGDRQGVRGYTF.

This rearrangement joins TRBV7-6 to TRBJ2-1, with 10 nucleotides matching TRBD1. Unmatched junction bases numbered 8, after V lost 2 bases and J lost 7 bases. This CDR3 comprises 16 residues. Germline-derived CDR1 and CDR2 are SGHVS and FNYEAQ. The CDR3 DNA reads as TGTGCCAGCAGCTTATTTAGGACAGGGGGGTTTAATGAGCAGTTCTTC. It encodes CASSLFRTGGFNEQFF.

The chain recombines TRBV18 with TRBJ1-5; 8 bases agree with TRBD1. In germline, CDR1 is KGHSH, CDR2 LQKENI. The CDR3 extends over 16 amino acids. Germline trimming cut 2 bases from V and 7 bases from J; bases unmatched to any gene: 10. The DNA of the CDR3 is TGTGCCAGCTCACCATCGGGACAGGATGTTCGGCAGCCCCAGCATTTT. Its translation is CASSPSGQDVRQPQHF. Complete variable domain (other parts from reference TRBV18 and TRBJ1-5): NAGVMQNPRHLVRRRGQEARLRCSPMKGHSHVYWYRQLPEEGLKFMVYLQKENIIDESGMPKERFSAEFPKEGPSILRIQQVVRGDSAAYFCASSPSGQDVRQPQHFGDGTRLSIL.

This chain uses TRBV6-5 with TRBJ2-4; 9 nucleotides align to TRBD1. The V gene's germline CDR1 is MNHEY and CDR2 SVGAGI. The CDR3 consists of 14 residues. V gave up 7 bases and J gave up 6 bases; unmatched junction bases: 7. DNA of the CDR3: TGTGCCAGCACTTCGTCGGGACAGGGAAACATTCAGTACTTC. The encoded protein is CASTSSGQGNIQYF.

The gene calls are TRBV5-1 and TRBJ2-7, with 9 bases lining up with TRBD2. This CDR3 spans 15 amino acids. J lost 3 bases, V lost 6 bases, and 10 bases had no gene match. Germline CDR1 is SGHRS and CDR2 is YFSETQ. The CDR3: CASTTGTSRIYEQYF. CDR3 sequence (DNA): TGCGCCAGCACCACGGGGACTAGCAGAATCTACGAGCAGTACTTC.

The rearrangement joins TRBV18 to TRBJ2-5; the D gene is possibly TRBD2 (6 bases). The CDR3 is 13 residues long. Germline loops: CDR1 KGHSH, CDR2 LQKENI. Trimming left V 6 bases short and J 3 bases short, with 11 bases between. The CDR3 sequence is CASSDGGEETQYF. DNA of the CDR3: TGTGCCAGCTCGGATGGCGGGGAAGAGACCCAGTACTTC.

The chain recombines TRBV28 with TRBJ2-3; 8 bases fit TRBD2. This CDR3 region has 15 residues. Trimming cost V 4 bases and J 1 base; bases outside gene matches: 4. In germline, CDR1 is MDHEN, CDR2 SYDVKM. The CDR3 sequence is CASSSQRGRTDTQYF. CDR3 coding DNA: TGTGCCAGCAGTTCCCAGCGGGGGCGCACAGATACGCAGTATTTT.

The CDR3 here is CASSDRTMVNTEAFF. CDR3 in DNA: TGTGCCAGCAGCGATCGAACTATGGTGAACACTGAAGCTTTCTTT. The chain carries TRBV13 and TRBJ1-1; no clear D. Trimming took off 5 bases at V and 0 bases at J, with 13 bases between the two ends. This CDR3 contains 15 residues. Looked up from germline, CDR1 is PRHDT and CDR2 is FYEKMQ (reference sequence).

The chain carries TRBV5-1 and TRBJ2-1; D perhaps matches TRBD2 (6 bases). Trimming removed 0 bases at V and 3 bases at J, with 7 bases between. The germline CDR1 and CDR2 sequences are SGHRS and YFSETQ. This CDR3 has 14 residues. DNA of the CDR3: TGCGCCAGCAGCTTGGGCGGGGACTACAATGAGCAGTTCTTC. Translating gives CASSLGGDYNEQFF.

The table lists this clone with a count of one. V gene TRBV4-1 combines with J gene TRBJ2-2; 12 nucleotides line up with TRBD2. Germline-derived CDR1 and CDR2 are MGHRA and YSYEKL. Trimming cost V 4 bases and J 6 bases; bases outside gene matches: 6. The CDR3 contains 16 residues. CDR3 sequence: CASSPWTSGEAGELFF. CDR3 nucleotide sequence: TGCGCCAGCAGCCCATGGACTAGCGGGGAGGCCGGGGAGCTGTTTTTT.

V is TRBV7-8 and J is TRBJ2-2; 9 bases are a match to TRBD1. Per germline, CDR1 SGHVS and CDR2 FQNEAQ. This CDR3 region has 17 residues. V shed 5 bases, J shed 2 bases, and the junction held 9 bases outside the gene matches. CDR3 nucleotides: TGTGCCAGCAGCCCAAAGACAGGGGGTCGAAACACCGGGGAGCTGTTTTTT. This encodes CASSPKTGGRNTGELFF.

This chain links TRBV18 with TRBJ1-1, with D perhaps TRBD1 (6 bases). Trimming stripped 1 base from V and 5 bases from J, with 14 bases between. This CDR3 contains 15 residues. The germline gives CDR1 KGHSH, CDR2 LQKENI. This CDR3 is CASSPREGGGTEAFF. The CDR3 bases are TGTGCCAGCTCACCACGGGAGGGAGGGGGGACTGAAGCTTTCTTT.

The chain links TRBV6-5 to TRBJ2-5, with 8 nucleotides matching TRBD1. The CDR3 runs to 14 residues. V lost 7 bases and J lost 2; bases outside the gene matches: 6. Looked up from germline, CDR1 is MNHEY and CDR2 is SVGAGI. CDR3 nucleotides: TGTGCCAGCACCCCGGGGGACAGGCAAGAGACCCAGTACTTC. Translated, it gives CASTPGDRQETQYF.

The chain recombines TRBV7-3 with TRBJ1-2, with TRBD1 identical over 7 bases. The CDR3 consists of 16 residues. Germline lookup yields CDR1 SGHTA and CDR2 FQGTGA. J lost 2 bases, V lost 1 base, and 7 bases had no gene match. The CDR3 loop is CASSLRLGDSNYGYTF. In DNA form, the CDR3 reads TGTGCCAGCAGCTTAAGATTGGGGGACAGCAACTATGGCTACACCTTC.

V and J are TRBV2 and TRBJ2-7, with 7 bases aligning to TRBD1. The CDR3 length is 15 residues. The V gene's germline CDR1 is SNHLY and CDR2 FYNNEI. The junction had 9 bases not matched to a gene; V was cut back by 7 bases and J by 0 bases. CDR3 sequence: CASKPGQTFSYEQYF. For the CDR3, the DNA is TGTGCCAGCAAGCCGGGACAGACTTTCTCCTACGAGCAGTACTTC.

The V call is TRBV9, the J call TRBJ2-7, with 11 bases aligning to TRBD2. This CDR3 has 15 amino acids. Germline-derived CDR1 and CDR2 are SGDLS and YYNGEE. V dropped 0 bases and J dropped 6; count of bases not matched to a gene: 5. The CDR3 loop reads CASSVELAGVPEQYF. CDR3 nucleotide sequence: TGTGCCAGCAGCGTAGAACTAGCGGGAGTACCCGAGCAGTACTTC.

The V gene is TRBV2, the J gene TRBJ1-2; D is possibly TRBD1 (5 bases). CDR1 is SNHLY and CDR2 is FYNNEI in the germline V gene. V lost 2 bases and J 4 bases, leaving 8 bases between the germline ends. The CDR3 extends over 13 amino acids. CDR3 in amino acids: CASSEQGFYGYTF. In nucleotides, the CDR3 is TGTGCCAGCAGTGAACAGGGTTTCTATGGCTACACCTTC.

The chain is built from TRBV5-1 and TRBJ1-1, with D perhaps TRBD1 (5 bases). Trimming pared 2 bases from V and 1 base from J, leaving 9 bases between. CDR1 is SGHRS, CDR2 YFSETQ, per germline. The CDR3 covers 14 residues. This CDR3 is CASSLAGTNTEAFF. CDR3 nucleotides: TGCGCCAGCAGCTTAGCGGGGACGAACACTGAAGCTTTCTTT.

Here the CDR3 reads CASSPRQYTDTQYF. The CDR3 DNA sequence: TGTGCCAGCTCACCGAGGCAATACACAGATACGCAGTATTTT. The chain is built from TRBV18 and TRBJ2-3; D remains unclear. Trimming took off 3 bases at V and 2 bases at J, with 9 bases between the two ends. The germline gives CDR1 KGHSH, CDR2 LQKENI. This CDR3 contains 14 residues.